A selection of T cell receptor beta chains follows, all from one sample in a study of early T cells in non-severe SARS-CoV-2 infection. Via MiXCR, TCRdb re-called the 5' RACE reads, giving one row per CDR3 protein. The table includes about 60,000 distinct CDR3 sequences, 10% to 15% detected once. Source material: whole blood. The receptors originated from an adult who was a healthcare worker with PCR-confirmed SARS-CoV-2 infection or an uninfected control (not recorded which). Each CDR3 is given with its conserved first and last residue. The D gene is left open where the match is weak. Some rows have no size entry. The others give once, few or many, or a class for an expanded clone.

CDR3 DNA: TGTGCCAGCGGCTCCGGCTACACCTTC; CDR3 protein: CASGSGYTF; clone size: few; V gene: TRBV28; J gene: TRBJ1-2; D gene: .
CDR3 DNA: TGCGCCAGCAGTGACCATACAGGGCTGCTGTTTTTT; CDR3 protein: CASSDHTGLLFF; clone size: .; V gene: TRBV10-1; J gene: TRBJ1-4; D gene: .
CDR3 DNA: TGTGCCAGCAGCGTAGTTGCGGAAGGAAACACCATATATTTT; CDR3 protein: CASSVVAEGNTIYF; clone size: .; V gene: TRBV9; J gene: TRBJ1-3; D gene: .
CDR3 DNA: TGTGCCAGCTTAGAGGCAGGTTACTATGGCTACACCTTC; CDR3 protein: CASLEAGYYGYTF; clone size: many; V gene: TRBV6-2/TRBV6-3; J gene: TRBJ1-2; D gene: .
CDR3 DNA: TGCGCCAGCAGCTTGGGACTAGCGGTAAAAGAGACCCAGTACTTC; CDR3 protein: CASSLGLAVKETQYF; clone size: .; V gene: TRBV5-1; J gene: TRBJ2-5; D gene: TRBD2
CDR3 DNA: TGTGCCAGCAGTTACTCCCGGCAGGGAAGCGGCTACACCTTC; CDR3 protein: CASSYSRQGSGYTF; clone size: .; V gene: TRBV6-6; J gene: TRBJ1-2; D gene: .
CDR3 DNA: TGTGCCAGCAGCCCTACGACAGGGCGGCGAAACACCATATATTTT; CDR3 protein: CASSPTTGRRNTIYF; clone size: few; V gene: TRBV11-2; J gene: TRBJ1-3; D gene: TRBD1
CDR3 DNA: TGCAGTGCTAGATACAGGGGTAACTACGAGCAGTACTTC; CDR3 protein: CSARYRGNYEQYF; clone size: .; V gene: TRBV20-1; J gene: TRBJ2-7; D gene: TRBD1
CDR3 DNA: TGTGCCAGCAGTTACGGACAAGCCCCCTCCTACGAGCAGTACTTC; CDR3 protein: CASSYGQAPSYEQYF; clone size: .; V gene: TRBV6-6; J gene: TRBJ2-7; D gene: .
CDR3 DNA: TGTGCCAGCAGCCCTACTAGGGGTGAGACCCAGTACTTC; CDR3 protein: CASSPTRGETQYF; clone size: few; V gene: TRBV7-2; J gene: TRBJ2-5; D gene: .
CDR3 DNA: TGCGCCAGCAAGGCCAGGGAGGGAGAGACCCAGTACTTC; CDR3 protein: CASKAREGETQYF; clone size: .; V gene: TRBV5-1; J gene: TRBJ2-5; D gene: TRBD2
CDR3 DNA: TGCAGTGCTAGAGGGGGGAATACTGAAGCTTTCTTT; CDR3 protein: CSARGGNTEAFF; clone size: many; V gene: TRBV20-1; J gene: TRBJ1-1; D gene: .
CDR3 DNA: TGTGCCAGCAGCCGACAGGAGCGCACTGAAGCTTTCTTT; CDR3 protein: CASSRQERTEAFF; clone size: few; V gene: TRBV7-9; J gene: TRBJ1-1; D gene: .
CDR3 DNA: TGTGCCTTCAGGGGGCAGGGAAGTACTGAAGCTTTCTTT; CDR3 protein: CAFRGQGSTEAFF; clone size: few; V gene: TRBV10-3; J gene: TRBJ1-1; D gene: TRBD1
CDR3 DNA: TGTGCCAGCAGAATGGAGAGGGGCCGGGCTAACTATGGCTACACCTTC; CDR3 protein: CASRMERGRANYGYTF; clone size: .; V gene: TRBV2; J gene: TRBJ1-2; D gene: .
CDR3 DNA: TGTGCCAGCAGCCTAGATTTGAACACCGGGGAGCTGTTTTTT; CDR3 protein: CASSLDLNTGELFF; clone size: many; V gene: TRBV11-2; J gene: TRBJ2-2; D gene: .
CDR3 DNA: TGCAGCGTTGAGGCTAGCGGGAACTACAATGAGCAGTTCTTC; CDR3 protein: CSVEASGNYNEQFF; clone size: .; V gene: TRBV29-1; J gene: TRBJ2-1; D gene: TRBD2
CDR3 DNA: TGTGCCAGCAGCTCCCATGGGGGGAGGATGGACAATGAGCAGTTCTTC; CDR3 protein: CASSSHGGRMDNEQFF; clone size: .; V gene: TRBV11-2; J gene: TRBJ2-1; D gene: .
CDR3 DNA: TGCGCCAGCGGCCCCTTGGGGACAAAGAGCACAGATACGCAGTATTTT; CDR3 protein: CASGPLGTKSTDTQYF; clone size: many; V gene: TRBV5-1; J gene: TRBJ2-3; D gene: .
CDR3 DNA: TGTGCCACGAACGACCCACGGGTCGGAGATACGCAGTATTTT; CDR3 protein: CATNDPRVGDTQYF; clone size: many; V gene: TRBV3-1; J gene: TRBJ2-3; D gene: .
CDR3 DNA: TGCGCCAGCAGCTTCGGCGAGACGGTAGGGCAGTACTTC; CDR3 protein: CASSFGETVGQYF; clone size: .; V gene: TRBV5-1; J gene: TRBJ2-7; D gene: .
CDR3 DNA: TGTGCCAGCACCCTTAGTGGGGGCGCGAACACCGGGGAGCTGTTTTTT; CDR3 protein: CASTLSGGANTGELFF; clone size: .; V gene: TRBV9; J gene: TRBJ2-2; D gene: .
CDR3 DNA: TGTGCCAGCAGCCAAGCTGTATCTGGAAACACCATATATTTT; CDR3 protein: CASSQAVSGNTIYF; clone size: few; V gene: TRBV3-1; J gene: TRBJ1-3; D gene: .
CDR3 DNA: TGTGCCAGCAGCACTTACTCAGAAACAAATGAAAAACTGTTTTTT; CDR3 protein: CASSTYSETNEKLFF; clone size: few; V gene: TRBV7-9; J gene: TRBJ1-4; D gene: .
CDR3 DNA: TGCAGCGTGTGGGGCGGTGAGCAGTTCTTC; CDR3 protein: CSVWGGEQFF; clone size: few; V gene: TRBV29-1; J gene: TRBJ2-1; D gene: .
CDR3 DNA: TGTGCCAGCAGCTTAGGTTTACGTTCACCCCTCCACTTT; CDR3 protein: CASSLGLRSPLHF; clone size: few; V gene: TRBV7-9; J gene: TRBJ1-6; D gene: .
CDR3 DNA: TGTGCCAGTAAAAAGGTCGAGTCCGGGGAGCTGTTTTTT; CDR3 protein: CASKKVESGELFF; clone size: .; V gene: TRBV19; J gene: TRBJ2-2; D gene: .
CDR3 DNA: TGCAGCGCTAAGGGCAGGGACAATCAGCCCCAGCATTTT; CDR3 protein: CSAKGRDNQPQHF; clone size: many; V gene: TRBV29-1; J gene: TRBJ1-5; D gene: .
CDR3 DNA: TGTGCCAGCAGCCTGGGACGGACTACTGGTACAGCTTTCTTT; CDR3 protein: CASSLGRTTGTAFF; clone size: .; V gene: TRBV3-1; J gene: TRBJ1-1; D gene: .
CDR3 DNA: TGCGCCAGCAGCTTCGGGCCATCGAACACTGAAGCTTTCTTT; CDR3 protein: CASSFGPSNTEAFF; clone size: .; V gene: TRBV5-1; J gene: TRBJ1-1; D gene: .
CDR3 DNA: TGTGCCAGCAGCTTGGATGGGGGGCGAACGGACTACGAGCAGTACTTC; CDR3 protein: CASSLDGGRTDYEQYF; clone size: .; V gene: TRBV5-4; J gene: TRBJ2-7; D gene: .
CDR3 DNA: TGCAGTGCTAGAGATTCCGGGACAGGGGATTACGAGCAGTACTTC; CDR3 protein: CSARDSGTGDYEQYF; clone size: .; V gene: TRBV20-1; J gene: TRBJ2-7; D gene: TRBD1
CDR3 DNA: TGTGCCAGCAGTGGGACAGGCTTTAATGAAAAACTGTTTTTT; CDR3 protein: CASSGTGFNEKLFF; clone size: .; V gene: TRBV6-1; J gene: TRBJ1-4; D gene: TRBD1
CDR3 DNA: TGTGCCAGCCGAAGCGAGAGGGAGAACACTGAAGCTTTCTTT; CDR3 protein: CASRSERENTEAFF; clone size: few; V gene: TRBV5-6; J gene: TRBJ1-1; D gene: .
CDR3 DNA: TGTGCCACCAGTGATCCCGCGCGCGGGAGGGCCTTTGGGAACAATGAGCAGTTCTTC; CDR3 protein: CATSDPARGRAFGNNEQFF; clone size: many; V gene: TRBV24-1; J gene: TRBJ2-1; D gene: TRBD2
CDR3 DNA: TGTGCCAGCAGCTTGGGTACAGGGACCTCAGATACGCAGTATTTT; CDR3 protein: CASSLGTGTSDTQYF; clone size: medium-sized; V gene: TRBV5-4; J gene: TRBJ2-3; D gene: .
CDR3 DNA: TGTGCCAGCAGCCCACGACTAGCGGGAGGGCCTTCGCGCATTCAGTACTTC; CDR3 protein: CASSPRLAGGPSRIQYF; clone size: many; V gene: TRBV11-1; J gene: TRBJ2-4; D gene: TRBD2
CDR3 DNA: TGTGCCACCAGCAGAGTACGGGAGTTGGAGCAGTACTTC; CDR3 protein: CATSRVRELEQYF; clone size: many; V gene: TRBV15; J gene: TRBJ2-7; D gene: .
CDR3 DNA: TGTGCCAGCAGCTACCAGGCCTACTTCGAGCAGTACTTC; CDR3 protein: CASSYQAYFEQYF; clone size: few; V gene: TRBV3-1; J gene: TRBJ2-7; D gene: .
CDR3 DNA: TGCGCCAGCAGCGACCAATCCTTACAAGAGACCCAGTACTTC; CDR3 protein: CASSDQSLQETQYF; clone size: few; V gene: TRBV5-1; J gene: TRBJ2-5; D gene: .
CDR3 DNA: TGTGCCAGCAGCCTAGGTGAGAACAGAGAAGCTTTCTTT; CDR3 protein: CASSLGENREAFF; clone size: many; V gene: TRBV7-9; J gene: TRBJ1-1; D gene: .
CDR3 DNA: TGTGCCAGCAGCCCGAGAGGACACAGGAACACTGAAGCTTTCTTT; CDR3 protein: CASSPRGHRNTEAFF; clone size: few; V gene: TRBV3-1; J gene: TRBJ1-1; D gene: .
CDR3 DNA: TGCAGTGCTAGAGTTCCTCACCGATCCGGGGACAGGGTGGTCTACGAGCAGTACTTC; CDR3 protein: CSARVPHRSGDRVVYEQYF; clone size: many; V gene: TRBV20-1; J gene: TRBJ2-7; D gene: TRBD1
CDR3 DNA: TGTGCCAGCAGCTCATCTAGGGCGGAGACCCAGTACTTC; CDR3 protein: CASSSSRAETQYF; clone size: .; V gene: TRBV11-2; J gene: TRBJ2-5; D gene: .
CDR3 DNA: TGTGCCAGCAGTTACTACACACGCTATGGCTACACCTTC; CDR3 protein: CASSYYTRYGYTF; clone size: few; V gene: TRBV28; J gene: TRBJ1-2; D gene: .
CDR3 DNA: TGTGCCAGCAGTGACCCCCCAGGGGGCGAGACTGAAGCTTTCTTT; CDR3 protein: CASSDPPGGETEAFF; clone size: many; V gene: TRBV6-6; J gene: TRBJ1-1; D gene: TRBD1
CDR3 DNA: TGTGCCAGCAGGCCCTCGGGACGTGGGGGCCCAGATACGCAGTATTTT; CDR3 protein: CASRPSGRGGPDTQYF; clone size: .; V gene: TRBV5-4; J gene: TRBJ2-3; D gene: .
CDR3 DNA: TGTGCCAGCAGCTTAGTTTCCAACTACGAGCAGTACTTC; CDR3 protein: CASSLVSNYEQYF; clone size: few; V gene: TRBV7-9; J gene: TRBJ2-7; D gene: .
CDR3 DNA: TGTGCCAGCAGCCCAGGACTCGCCGGAGTCTATACGCAGTATTTT; CDR3 protein: CASSPGLAGVYTQYF; clone size: many; V gene: TRBV7-6; J gene: TRBJ2-3; D gene: .
CDR3 DNA: TGTGCCAGCAGTTTAGATTTTGTTGTGACAGGACTGAACACTGAAGCTTTCTTT; CDR3 protein: CASSLDFVVTGLNTEAFF; clone size: .; V gene: TRBV28; J gene: TRBJ1-1; D gene: .
CDR3 DNA: TGTGCCAGCAGCCGACAGGGTCTGTACGGCTACACCTTC; CDR3 protein: CASSRQGLYGYTF; clone size: many; V gene: TRBV3-1; J gene: TRBJ1-2; D gene: TRBD1
CDR3 DNA: TGTGCCAGCAGTTACGAAGCGGGACACATGATTGAGTATGGCTACACCTTC; CDR3 protein: CASSYEAGHMIEYGYTF; clone size: many; V gene: TRBV6-5; J gene: TRBJ1-2; D gene: .
CDR3 DNA: TGTGCCAGCAGCCAACAATACGAGCAGTACTTC; CDR3 protein: CASSQQYEQYF; clone size: few; V gene: TRBV3-1; J gene: TRBJ2-7; D gene: .